These 11 T cell receptor beta chains were all obtained from the same sample, sequenced in a study of T cells after yellow fever vaccination. TCRdb fed the 5' RACE reads into MiXCR, producing one record per CDR3 protein. In the table there are 130,000 or so distinct CDR3 sequences, over 12% of which are singletons. Source: CD8+ T cells sorted from PBMCs, taken 5 days after the yellow fever booster vaccination. The receptors were gathered from a man younger than 35 who received the YFV17D yellow fever vaccine.

The V gene is TRBV12-3 or TRBV12-4, the J gene TRBJ1-1; no clear D. Trimming took 6 bases from V and 1 from J, leaving 9 bases between them. The CDR3 covers 13 residues. The CDR3 here is CASSLSENTEAFF. DNA of the CDR3: TGTGCCAGCAGCCTTTCAGAGAACACTGAAGCTTTCTTT.

The chain recombines TRBV28 with TRBJ2-1; TRBD1 agrees at 8 bases. Germline-derived CDR1 and CDR2 are MDHEN and SYDVKM. V shed 4 bases and J 4 bases; nucleotides not matched to a gene: 9. The CDR3 totals 16 residues. For the CDR3, the DNA is TGTGCCAGCAGTTCGGAGGGACAGGTTTTTTACAATGAGCAGTTCTTC. It encodes CASSSEGQVFYNEQFF. Variable domain in full (rest from reference TRBV28 and TRBJ2-1): DVKVTQSSRYLVKRTGEKVFLECVQDMDHENMFWYRQDPGLGLRLIYFSYDVKMKEKGDIPEGYSVSREKKERFSLILESASTNQTSMYLCASSSEGQVFYNEQFFGPGTRLTVL.

This clonotype was detected only a few times. The gene calls are TRBV7-9 and TRBJ2-5; a possible D gene is TRBD2 (6 bases). The CDR3 sequence is 15 residues long. The V gene's germline CDR1 is SEHNR and CDR2 FQNEAQ (reference sequence). The V end lost 6 bases, the J end lost 3 bases, and 17 bases lay between the germline ends. The CDR3 nucleotides are TGTGCCAGCAGTCATATAGTGGGACTTGAAGAGACCCAGTACTTC. Amino acid sequence: CASSHIVGLEETQYF. Looking up the rest from reference TRBV7-9 and TRBJ2-5 gives the full variable domain: DTGVSQNPRHKITKRGQNVTFRCDPISEHNRLYWYRQTLGQGPEFLTYFQNEAQLEKSRLLSDRFSAERPKGSFSTLEIQRTEQGDSAMYLCASSHIVGLEETQYFGPGTRLLVL.

This clonotype was picked up many times. V gene TRBV2 combines with J gene TRBJ2-1; the D gene is possibly TRBD1 (5 bases). With 8 bases removed from V and 7 bases from J, the gap between germline ends came to 9 bases. This CDR3 contains 11 residues. Per germline, CDR1 SNHLY and CDR2 FYNNEI. This CDR3 reads CASGADNEQFF. For the CDR3, the DNA is TGTGCCAGCGGGGCTGATAATGAGCAGTTCTTC.

This chain joins TRBV6-2 or TRBV6-3 and TRBJ2-7; D gene unclear. The CDR3 totals 12 residues. Germline lookup yields CDR1 MNHEY and CDR2 SVGEGT. V was shortened by 2 bases and J by 3 bases, with 5 bases between the two germline ends. The CDR3 bases are TGTGCCAGCAGTTACGGGGTCTACGAGCAGTACGTC. It translates to CASSYGVYEQYV.

The J gene is TRBJ2-1, the V gene TRBV11-2; 10 bases fit TRBD2. The junction had 9 bases not matched to a gene; V was cut back by 1 base and J by 6 bases. The V gene's germline CDR1 is SGHAT and CDR2 FQNNGV. The CDR3 is 17 amino acids. CDR3 loop: CASSLGPSGGPRNEQFF. The CDR3, as DNA: TGTGCCAGCAGCTTAGGGCCTAGCGGGGGCCCGCGCAATGAGCAGTTCTTC.

This clonotype was counted a few times. The chain recombines TRBV6-6 with TRBJ2-1; 10 bases match TRBD1. With V trimmed by 6 bases and J by 8 bases, 4 bases remained unmatched. Germline V CDR1 and CDR2: MNHNY, SVGAGI (reference sequence). The CDR3 totals 13 residues. The CDR3 DNA follows: TGTGCCAGCAGCCGGACAGGGGGAGATGAGCAGTTCTTC. Amino acids: CASSRTGGDEQFF.

This clonotype was seen a few times. This sequence joins TRBV6-5 and TRBJ2-1, with 9 bases that match TRBD2. CDR1 is MNHEY and CDR2 is SVGAGI in the germline V gene. V gave up 6 bases and J gave up 3 bases; unmatched junction bases: 6. The CDR3 has 15 amino acids. The CDR3 region is CASSRSGGNYNEQFF. CDR3 coding DNA: TGTGCCAGCAGCCGCAGCGGGGGGAACTACAATGAGCAGTTCTTC.

This clonotype was detected ten times or more. The chain links TRBV5-6 to TRBJ2-2; D unresolved. This CDR3 comprises 16 residues. The germline CDR1 and CDR2 sequences are SGHDT and YYEEEE. The V gene lost 4 bases and the J gene lost 6 bases, with 19 bases spanning the gap. The CDR3 bases are TGTGCCAGCAGCCCGGGCAACGGCCTGTGTCCCGGGGAGCTGTTTTTT. Its protein is CASSPGNGLCPGELFF. Full variable domain (rest looked up from reference TRBV5-6 and TRBJ2-2): DAGVTQSPTHLIKTRGQQVTLRCSPKSGHDTVSWYQQALGQGPQFIFQYYEEEERQRGNFPDRFSGHQFPNYSSELNVNALLLGDSALYLCASSPGNGLCPGELFFGEGSRLTVL.

There are a few counts of this clonotype. The V call is TRBV29-1, the J call TRBJ2-3; D gene uncertain. V was trimmed by 3 bases and J by 0 bases, leaving 7 bases between them. This CDR3 has 13 amino acids. Germline CDR1 is SQVTM and CDR2 is ANQGSEA. CDR3 in amino acids: CSVETPSTDTQYF. CDR3 in DNA: TGCAGCGTTGAGACCCCTAGCACAGATACGCAGTATTTT.

This clonotype has at least ten counts. This rearrangement joins TRBV4-1 to TRBJ2-1; 13 bases line up with TRBD2. Germline V gives CDR1 MGHRA, CDR2 YSYEKL. The ends lost 3 bases at V and 4 bases at J; junction bases unmatched: 9. The CDR3 is made up of 18 amino acids. CDR3 in amino acids: CASSHPAETSGGYNEQFF. CDR3 DNA: TGCGCCAGCAGCCATCCCGCCGAGACTAGCGGGGGGTACAATGAGCAGTTCTTC.